This TCR beta chain was found in a study of CD8 T cells in Susac syndrome. Reverse transcription used roughly 0.5 to 1 ug RNA and random hexamers. TCR beta CDR3 was amplified by immunoSEQ covering 54 Vbeta and 13 Jbeta. TCRdb re-analysed the immunoSEQ multiplex PCR reads in MiXCR, keeping a single row per CDR3 protein. The sample lists around 200,000 distinct CDR3 sequences, approximately 96% occurring once. Included as multiple sclerosis controls were treatment-naive patients who had stable or active relapsing-remitting disease. The CDR3 is 13 amino acids. Deletions cut 3 bases from V and 6 bases from J, with 12 bases between. The germline gives CDR1 DFQATT, CDR2 SNEGSKA (reference sequence).

The receptor was isolated from a human donor with multiple sclerosis. Material for sequencing was CD4+ T cells from PBMCs. The J gene is TRBJ1-5, the V gene TRBV20-1; D is possibly TRBD1 (5 bases). The CDR3 DNA reads TGCAGTGCTAGTTTAGGGGTTTTTCAGCCCCAGCATTTT. It is translated as CSASLGVFQPQHF.